A single sample is the source of the 15 T cell receptor beta chains below, sequenced in a study of CD8 T cells in ankylosing spondylitis. Their antigens are not known. Study results and limitations: Ankylosing spondylitis blood appeared to be characterized by a TCR beta motif of several highly homologous variants.

TCRdb re-called the 5' RACE reads with MiXCR, one entry per CDR3 protein. The sample consists of fewer than 450,000 distinct CDR3 sequences, approximately 17% of them appearing once. Sequences were obtained from blood, either unsorted or a sorted T cell fraction (not recorded which). The origin of the receptors is a male donor with ankylosing spondylitis.

The rearrangement uses TRBV20-1 and TRBJ1-1; D gene uncertain. V lost 4 bases and J 6 bases, leaving 18 bases between the germline ends. The CDR3 runs 14 residues. Germline CDR1 reads DFQATT; CDR2 reads SNEGSKA (reference sequence). The CDR3 spells CSATTSRAYAEAFF. CDR3 sequence (DNA): TGCAGTGCTACCACAAGTAGAGCGTACGCTGAAGCTTTCTTT.

This clonotype occurred a few times. This chain connects TRBV5-1 to TRBJ2-5; D possibly uses TRBD1 or TRBD2 (5 bases each). The length of the CDR3 is 14 residues. CDR1 is SGHRS and CDR2 is YFSETQ in the germline V gene. V was pared by 4 bases and J by 1 base, with 11 bases between. CDR3 nucleotide sequence: TGCGCCAGCAGCAGACTTGGGACCCAAGAGACCCAGTACTTC. Translating it yields CASSRLGTQETQYF. Drawing the rest from reference TRBV5-1 and TRBJ2-5, the complete variable domain is KAGVTQTPRYLIKTRGQQVTLSCSPISGHRSVSWYQQTPGQGLQFLFEYFSETQRNKGNFPGRFSGRQFSNSRSEMNVSTLELGDSALYLCASSRLGTQETQYFGPGTRLLVL.

V usage is TRBV7-9 and J usage is TRBJ1-6, with D possibly matching TRBD1 (6 bases). V was pared by 5 bases and J by 5 bases, with 13 bases between. Looked up from germline, CDR1 is SEHNR and CDR2 is FQNEAQ (reference sequence). This CDR3 is built from 15 residues. This chain's CDR3 is CASSPLDRNNSPLHF. Here the CDR3 DNA reads TGTGCCAGCAGCCCCTTGGACAGAAATAATTCACCCCTCCACTTT.

This clonotype was counted a few times. The chain employs TRBV5-6 and TRBJ2-5, with D unresolved. V lost 1 base to trimming and J lost 1 base, with 8 bases between them. The CDR3 is made up of 14 amino acids. The germline CDR1 and CDR2 sequences are SGHDT and YYEEEE. CDR3 DNA: TGTGCCAGCAGCTTGATCCAGCCCCAAGAGACCCAGTACTTC. Its protein is CASSLIQPQETQYF.

This clonotype came up many times. The chain carries TRBV12-3 or TRBV12-4 and TRBJ2-3; D unresolved. The CDR3 is 16 residues long. Trimming took 5 bases from V and 0 from J, leaving 15 bases between them. In DNA, the CDR3 is TGTGCCAGCAGTCCCCAGTTGGTTTGGAGCACAGATACGCAGTATTTT. Translating gives CASSPQLVWSTDTQYF.

The chain links TRBV11-1 to TRBJ2-3; maybe TRBD1 (6 bases). Germline V CDR1 and CDR2: SGHAT, FQDESV (reference sequence). The CDR3 length is 15 residues. V was clipped by 5 bases and J by 1 base, with 13 bases between them. The CDR3 nucleotides are TGTGCCAGCAGCAAACTCAGGGGCGGCACAGATACGCAGTATTTT. Encoded protein: CASSKLRGGTDTQYF.

The J gene is TRBJ1-2, the V gene TRBV6-1; 11 bases line up with TRBD1. The CDR3 covers 14 residues. Germline trimming cut 6 bases from V and 8 bases from J; bases unmatched to any gene: 8. Germline V CDR1 and CDR2: MNHNS, SASEGT. DNA of the CDR3: TGTGCCAGCAGGGACAGGGGGCTAAAGAACGGCTACACCTTC. Its protein product is CASRDRGLKNGYTF.

This clonotype was seen more than once but under ten times. The gene calls are TRBV20-1 and TRBJ1-1; 7 nucleotides agree with TRBD1. Germline assignment: CDR1 DFQATT and CDR2 SNEGSKA (reference sequence). The CDR3 extends over 16 amino acids. With V trimmed by 2 bases and J by 0 bases, 9 bases remained unmatched. CDR3 DNA: TGCAGTGCTAGATTGGGGGGCAGGGGGGTGAACACTGAAGCTTTCTTT. This translates into CSARLGGRGVNTEAFF.

This clonotype has a count of ten or more. The chain combines TRBV12-3 or TRBV12-4 with TRBJ1-6; D is uncertain. Trimming cost V 6 bases and J 10 bases, with 13 bases left between them. CDR3 size: 13 residues. The CDR3 spells CASSPREGSPLHF. CDR3 sequence (DNA): TGTGCCAGCAGCCCGAGAGAAGGATCACCCCTCCACTTT.

Only a few counts were recorded for this clonotype. V gene TRBV6-5 combines with J gene TRBJ2-7; 9 bases map to TRBD2. V trimming: 2 bases; J trimming: 3 bases; junction bases outside the gene matches: 8. Germline assignment: CDR1 MNHEY and CDR2 SVGAGI. The CDR3 is 16 residues long. CDR3 loop: CASSYLLAGGLYEQYF. The DNA for the CDR3 is TGTGCCAGCAGTTACCTCTTGGCGGGAGGGCTCTACGAGCAGTACTTC.

There are a few counts of this clonotype. The chain is built from TRBV6-5 and TRBJ1-1; maybe TRBD1 (6 bases). The CDR3 sequence is 18 residues long. Trimming pared 0 bases from V and 3 bases from J, leaving 20 bases between. CDR1 and CDR2 (germline): MNHEY, SVGAGI. CDR3 bases: TGTGCCAGCAGTTACTCGACTGGATCGGCAGGGGTAGACACTGAAGCTTTCTTT. As protein: CASSYSTGSAGVDTEAFF.

The gene calls are TRBV7-9 and TRBJ2-2; D call uncertain. Germline V gene sequence: CDR1 SEHNR, CDR2 FQNEAQ (reference sequence). The CDR3 totals 13 residues. Trimming pared 0 bases from V and 7 bases from J, leaving 6 bases between. The CDR3 DNA is TGTGCCAGCAGCTTAGCTGGTCTCGGGGAGCTGTTTTTT. As protein: CASSLAGLGELFF.

This clonotype was counted only a few times. The rearrangement links TRBV27 to TRBJ2-2, with 7 nucleotides matching TRBD2. Germline V gives CDR1 MNHEY, CDR2 SMNVEV (reference sequence). The junction had 8 bases not matched to a gene; V was cut back by 6 bases and J by 1 base. The CDR3 covers 16 residues. This chain's CDR3 is CASRGGALLNTGELFF. The CDR3 bases are TGTGCCAGCAGGGGAGGGGCGCTTTTGAACACCGGGGAGCTGTTTTTT.

The V and J genes are TRBV11-3 and TRBJ2-3, with 8 bases matching TRBD2. Germline lookup yields CDR1 SGHNT and CDR2 YENEEA. V trimming: 0 bases; J trimming: 1 base; junction bases outside the gene matches: 3. The CDR3 sequence is 16 residues long. The DNA of the CDR3 is TGTGCCAGCAGCTTAGAGGGGCGGGGGGGCACAGATACGCAGTATTTT. Translated: CASSLEGRGGTDTQYF.

This clonotype was counted once. This clone may be a read error of a much larger clone one base away. Here the CDR3 DNA reads TGTGCCTGCAGTCCACGACTAGCGGGAGAAGGGAATGAGCAGTTCTTC. This gives the protein CACSPRLAGEGNEQFF. The gene calls are TRBV27 and TRBJ2-1, with TRBD2 matching 12 bases. The CDR3 is 16 residues long. The germline gives CDR1 MNHEY, CDR2 SMNVEV (reference sequence).